This TCR beta chain was documented in a study of cytomegalovirus exposure and HLA in healthy donors. In the PCR, 60 Vbeta and 13 Jbeta primers were used. Profiling relied on immunoSEQ multiplex PCR, and the TCRdb table lists in-frame clones only, not all of them. The table shows 160,000 or so clones, with approximately 78% occurring only once. The CDR3 sequence is 15 residues long. V was pared by 6 bases and J by 3 bases, with 6 bases of the junction left unmatched. CDR1 is SNHLY, CDR2 FYNNEI, per germline. This sequence joins TRBV2 and TRBJ2-1; 9 positions match TRBD2. The TCR sequence derives from a male donor in good health and CMV-seronegative. The sample was PBMCs. The CDR3 nucleotides read TGTGCCAGCAGGCCGGGACTAGCTCACTACAATGAGCAGTTCTTC. Its translation is CASRPGLAHYNEQFF.